This TCR beta chain comes out of a study of blood T cells in healthy people across ages. For the second PCR, which ran for about 6 to 11 cycles, a sample-barcoded 5' primer and a J-beta primer mix were used. Via MiXCR, TCRdb re-called the 5' RACE reads, giving one row per CDR3 protein. The sample has over 300,000 distinct CDR3 sequences; about 49% are singletons. Turning to this clonotype: Antigen specificity is unknown.

No fewer than 5 micrograms of total RNA were isolated from every sample. The study, taken as a whole, reports: Naive CD4+ cells and diversity were both higher in long-lived donors than in aged donors. The study found TCR beta diversity correlated strongly with naive T cell percentage.

The V segment lost 6 bases and the J segment 0 bases; nucleotides outside the gene matches: 8. The CDR3 has 15 residues. Germline V gene data show CDR1 as DFQATT and CDR2 as SNEGSKA (reference sequence). The TCR comes from a man aged 60 to 69 in good health. The rearrangement joins TRBV20-1 to TRBJ2-1, with 7 bases fitting TRBD2. Material for sequencing was blood. CDR3 bases: TGCAGTGCCCGGAGCGGGGCGAGCTCCTACAATGAGCAGTTCTTC. This translates into CSARSGASSYNEQFF.